These T cell receptor beta chains were read from a single sample in a study of CD8 T cells in ankylosing spondylitis. TCRdb analysed the 5' RACE reads with MiXCR anew, one entry per CDR3 protein. The repertoire holds about 150,000 distinct CDR3 sequences, 30% to 40% seen once, with 4.5% to 6% in the top ten. The sequenced sample consisted of synovial fluid, either unsorted or a sorted T cell fraction (not recorded which). The source is a male donor with ankylosing spondylitis. CDR3s leave out the opening cysteine and the closing phenylalanine or tryptophan. Fields, in order: V gene, clone size, J gene, CDR3 protein. Some rows mark clone size as missing; the rest say once, few, many or name a class of expanded clone.

TRBV15,many,TRBJ1-6,ATSSGGTTGDGSPLH
TRBV7-8,many,TRBJ2-5,ASSGWDSRLETQY
TRBV5-8,.,TRBJ1-3,ASNLGTVSGNTIY
TRBV6-4,many,TRBJ2-1,ASSVQAGGSLNEQF
TRBV25-1,many,TRBJ1-1,ASSARTGGSEAF
TRBV4-2,many,TRBJ2-1,ASSQEALTPQF
TRBV2,once,TRBJ1-1,ATRRQGNTEAF
TRBV4-2,.,TRBJ2-7,ASPPASAPEQY
TRBV7-2,.,TRBJ2-5,ASSRGLAGARETQY
TRBV20-1,.,TRBJ2-7,SARVQRGVYEQY
TRBV11-2,.,TRBJ2-2,ASTYSGGGAVGELF
TRBV20-1,.,TRBJ2-5,SARDTGWGETQY
TRBV6-1,.,TRBJ2-5,ASSEFSGGKETQY
TRBV4-3,many,TRBJ2-7,ASSLTSGYEQY
TRBV5-1,many,TRBJ1-4,ASSLDGKGEKLF
TRBV20-1,.,TRBJ1-1,SADRDRAEAF
TRBV7-6,few,TRBJ2-3,ASSYQPTDTQY
TRBV6-1,.,TRBJ2-2,ASRPETTGPGELF
TRBV5-6,.,TRBJ2-5,ASSSQSGLMKEETQY
TRBV5-6,.,TRBJ2-1,ASSSRTGTYNEQF
TRBV7-2,.,TRBJ2-7,ASSLTNRDYPYEQY